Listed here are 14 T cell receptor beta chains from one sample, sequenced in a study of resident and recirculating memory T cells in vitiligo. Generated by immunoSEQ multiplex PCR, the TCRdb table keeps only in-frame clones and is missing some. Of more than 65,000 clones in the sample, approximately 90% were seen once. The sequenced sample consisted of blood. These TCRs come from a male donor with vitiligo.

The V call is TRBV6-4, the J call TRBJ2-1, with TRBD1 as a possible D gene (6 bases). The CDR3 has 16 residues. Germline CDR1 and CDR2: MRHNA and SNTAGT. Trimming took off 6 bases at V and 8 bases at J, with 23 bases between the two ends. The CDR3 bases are TGTGCCAGCAGCAGCGACACAGGGTATGGCTTGTATGAGCAGTTCTTC. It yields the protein CASSSDTGYGLYEQFF.

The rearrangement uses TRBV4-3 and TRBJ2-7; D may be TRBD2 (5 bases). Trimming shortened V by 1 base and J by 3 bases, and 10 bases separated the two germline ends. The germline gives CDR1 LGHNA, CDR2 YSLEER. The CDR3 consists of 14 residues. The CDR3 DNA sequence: TGCGCCAGCAGCCAAGGGCCCGGGATCTACGAGCAGTACTTC. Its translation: CASSQGPGIYEQYF.

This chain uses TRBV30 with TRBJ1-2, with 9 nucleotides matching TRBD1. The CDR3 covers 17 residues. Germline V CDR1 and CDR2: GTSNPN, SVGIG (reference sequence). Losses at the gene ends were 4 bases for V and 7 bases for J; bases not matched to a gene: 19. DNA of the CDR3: TGTGCCTGGACAACCCCATTTCGACAGGGGGGAAGAGGTGGCTACACCTTC. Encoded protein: CAWTTPFRQGGRGGYTF.

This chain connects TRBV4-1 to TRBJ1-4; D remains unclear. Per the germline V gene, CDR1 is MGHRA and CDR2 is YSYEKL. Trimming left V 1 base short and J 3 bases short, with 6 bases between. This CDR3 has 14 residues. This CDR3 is CASSQGIANEKLFF. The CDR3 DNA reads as TGCGCCAGCAGCCAAGGTATAGCTAATGAAAAACTGTTTTTT.

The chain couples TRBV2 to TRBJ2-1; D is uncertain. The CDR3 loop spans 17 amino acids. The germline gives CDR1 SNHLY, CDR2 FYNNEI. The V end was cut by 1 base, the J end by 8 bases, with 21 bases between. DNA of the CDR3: TGTGCCAGCAGTGAAGATTCTGGTTTCCCCCGACGGGATGAGCAGTTCTTC. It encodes CASSEDSGFPRRDEQFF.

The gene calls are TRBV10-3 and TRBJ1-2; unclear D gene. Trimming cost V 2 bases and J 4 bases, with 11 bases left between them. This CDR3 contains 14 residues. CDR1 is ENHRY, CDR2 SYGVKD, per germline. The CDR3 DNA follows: TGTGCCATCAGTGAGGATGAGGAGAGCTATGGCTACACCTTC. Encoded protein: CAISEDEESYGYTF.

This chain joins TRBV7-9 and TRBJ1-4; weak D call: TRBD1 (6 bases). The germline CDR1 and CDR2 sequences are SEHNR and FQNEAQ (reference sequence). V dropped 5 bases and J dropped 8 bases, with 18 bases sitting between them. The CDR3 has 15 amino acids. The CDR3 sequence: CASSTETGRAEKLFF. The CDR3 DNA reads TGTGCCAGCAGCACCGAGACAGGCCGCGCGGAAAAACTGTTTTTT.

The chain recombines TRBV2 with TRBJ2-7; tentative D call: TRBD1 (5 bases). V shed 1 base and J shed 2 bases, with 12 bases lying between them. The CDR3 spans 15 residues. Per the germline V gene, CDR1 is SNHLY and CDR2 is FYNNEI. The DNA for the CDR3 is TGTGCCAGCAGTGAAGGGGTACAGGTACCCTACGAGCAGTACTTC. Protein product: CASSEGVQVPYEQYF.

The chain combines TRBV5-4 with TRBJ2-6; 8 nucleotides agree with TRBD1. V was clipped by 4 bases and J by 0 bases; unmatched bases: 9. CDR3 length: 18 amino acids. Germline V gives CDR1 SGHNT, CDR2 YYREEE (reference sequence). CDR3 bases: TGTGCCAGCAGCCCGGGGACAGGCGAACTCTCTGGGGCCAACGTCCTGACTTTC. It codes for CASSPGTGELSGANVLTF. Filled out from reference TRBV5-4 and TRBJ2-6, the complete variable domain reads ETGVTQSPTHLIKTRGQQVTLRCSSQSGHNTVSWYQQALGQGPQFIFQYYREEENGRGNFPPRFSGLQFPNYSSELNVNALELDDSALYLCASSPGTGELSGANVLTFGAGSRLTVL.

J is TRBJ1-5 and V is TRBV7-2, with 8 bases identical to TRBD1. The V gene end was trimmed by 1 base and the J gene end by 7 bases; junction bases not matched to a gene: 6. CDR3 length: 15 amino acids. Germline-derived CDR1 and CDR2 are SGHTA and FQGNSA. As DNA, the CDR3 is TGTGCCAGCAGCTTAGTGTCGACAGGGGTCCAGCCCCAGCATTTT. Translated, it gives CASSLVSTGVQPQHF.

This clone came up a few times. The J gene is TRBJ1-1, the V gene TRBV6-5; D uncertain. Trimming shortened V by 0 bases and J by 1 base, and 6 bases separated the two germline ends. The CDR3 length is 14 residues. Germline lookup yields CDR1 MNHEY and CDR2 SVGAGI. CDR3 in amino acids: CASSYSNGNTEAFF. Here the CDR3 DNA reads TGTGCCAGCAGTTACTCGAACGGGAACACTGAAGCTTTCTTT.

CDR3 amino acids: CASSPRQSTGELFF. The CDR3 nucleotides are TGCGCCAGCAGCCCGCGACAGAGCACCGGGGAGCTGTTTTTT. The chain uses TRBV4-1 and TRBJ2-2; the D gene is possibly TRBD1 (5 bases). The CDR3 is 14 residues long. Looked up from germline, CDR1 is MGHRA and CDR2 is YSYEKL. V was pared by 4 bases and J by 4 bases, with 10 bases between.

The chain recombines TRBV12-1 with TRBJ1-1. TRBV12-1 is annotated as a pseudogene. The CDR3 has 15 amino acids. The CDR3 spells CASSSRLRNNTEAFF. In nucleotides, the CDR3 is TGTGCCAGCAGCTCTAGGCTTCGAAACAACACTGAAGCTTTCTTT.

The CDR3 loop is CSAVAGILQYF. For the CDR3, the DNA is TGCAGTGCGGTAGCGGGGATTCTACAGTACTTC. V gene TRBV20-1 combines with J gene TRBJ2-7, with 8 bases aligning to TRBD2. The CDR3 is 11 amino acids. Germline trimming cut 6 bases from V and 10 bases from J; bases unmatched to any gene: 8. Germline CDR1 is DFQATT and CDR2 is SNEGSKA (reference sequence).